This TCR beta chain was captured by sequencing in a study of identical twins (TCRdb year 2016). Turning to the overall study: To test whether fetal clonotypes persist, the study used deep sequencing on TCR alpha and beta repertoires from monozygotic twins, unrelated adults of various ages, and cord blood. Replicate twin experiments were performed at different times using different library preparation protocols to rule out contamination.

Including cysteine and phenylalanine, the CDR3 has 14 amino acids. The kept DNA is CDR3 alone, 42 bases in frame from the first base. CDR1 and CDR2 were assigned from the germline V gene as MDHEN and SYDVKM. Library preparation employed 5' RACE. Sequenced using an Illumina HiSeq 2000. A universal primer binding site was added through template switching, and the final cDNA carried a unique molecular identifier so that TCR cDNA molecules could be counted accurately. First-strand cDNA for TCR alpha and beta chains was synthesized from specific primers in the conserved constant-segment region. Each cDNA library was double barcoded, with a SMART-Mk sample barcode plus Illumina barcodes, to control for contamination. TruSeq adapter sequences, together with Illumina sample barcodes, were added in two successive PCR steps. TCR alpha and beta cDNA libraries were sequenced on the Illumina HiSeq platform with custom primers. Per the original workflow: MiGEC processed the raw reads to extract unique molecular identifiers, while MiXCR was used to determine the CDR3 positions. Recombination models were inferred per individual with the repgenHMM and IGoR tools using an EM algorithm. Shared clonotypes were analyzed with the tcR package in R, and sharing was normalized by the product of cloneset sizes. To study raw recombination without the effects of thymic and clonal selection, out-of-frame nonproductive sequences were analyzed. TCRdb reworked the public reads: Q25 trimming with fastp, MiXCR clone assembly, productive beta chains retained. Every distinct CDR3 protein forms one entry, paired with its most common genes and DNA. For this entry, the V and J calls and clone size follow TCRdb and not the study's own pipeline. The sample records around 1.7 million distinct CDR3 sequences, under 35% of which are singletons. The top ten clonotypes cover 0.25% to 0.3% of the sample.

Overall study outcomes, separate from this receptor: Because the same donors could not be followed over many years, the conclusions relied on cross-sectional statistical analysis. Abundant cord blood beta clonotypes had fewer insertions, young adult naive repertoires showed a similar but weaker trend, and memory repertoires showed no such trend. Zero-insertion analyses could be partly confounded by invariant T cells such as MAIT and iNKT, though diverse VJ usage argued against such confounding for most clonotypes. Excess twin sharing in beta out-of-frame sequences was weaker because fewer shared sequences lowered the signal-to-noise ratio. Compared with coincidental sharing between unrelated individuals, out-of-frame TCR alpha sequences shared between twins had an excess of sequences with low generation probability. In monozygotic twins, recombination models systematically underestimated out-of-frame TCR alpha sharing, but the models matched the sharing seen between unrelated individuals.

This clonotype was counted a few times. It lacks a known antigen. No quality values exist for individual bases; no much larger clone is one base distant. Every donor was a healthy Caucasian. The chain joins TRBV28 to TRBJ2-4, with 9 central nucleotides matching TRBD2. The tail of the sequence fits TRBJ2-7 better, so the J call may be wrong. Sequencing input: cord blood. This sequence was found in a newborn girl in good health. CDR3 loop: CASSLVSGRFEQYF. The sequence in DNA is TGTGCCAGCAGTTTGGTTAGCGGGAGATTCGAGCAGTACTTC.